These 12 T cell receptor beta chains were sequenced from one sample in a study of blood T cells in healthy people across ages. The authors ran a second PCR of 7 to 11 cycles using a sample-barcoded 5' primer and a J-beta primer mix. TCRdb itself ran the 5' RACE reads through MiXCR, one entry per CDR3 protein. The repertoire holds 780,000 or so distinct CDR3 sequences, with roughly 50% as singletons. The sequenced sample consisted of blood. The receptor set was obtained from an elderly man in good health.

This clonotype was picked up a small number of times. The chain couples TRBV6-1 to TRBJ2-3, with 8 bases aligning to TRBD2. Germline values: CDR1 MNHNS, CDR2 SASEGT. J lost 2 bases, V lost 4 bases, and 11 bases had no gene match. The CDR3 length is 17 residues. The CDR3 region has the DNA TGTGCCAGCAGTGTCAACGCGGCTAGCGGGTCCACAGATACGCAGTATTTT. This encodes CASSVNAASGSTDTQYF.

V gene TRBV12-3 or TRBV12-4 combines with J gene TRBJ2-5; 7 nucleotides line up with TRBD1. The CDR3 runs to 15 residues. V was clipped by 8 bases and J by 11 bases; unmatched bases: 20. DNA of the CDR3: TGTGCCAGCTCCGCTCCAGGGGGAATTGGGAATGAGCAGTACTTC. It encodes CASSAPGGIGNEQYF.

This chain uses TRBV5-1 with TRBJ2-5; possible D gene TRBD1, 6 bases. CDR3 length: 14 residues. Per germline, CDR1 SGHRS and CDR2 YFSETQ. V lost 5 bases to trimming and J lost 0 bases, with 11 bases between them. CDR3: CASRWTVHQETQYF. CDR3 sequence (DNA): TGCGCCAGCAGGTGGACAGTGCACCAAGAGACCCAGTACTTC.

The CDR3 DNA is TGTGCCAGCAGCGCCTACAGGGGGCGCGGGACCGGGGAGCTGTTTTTT. It translates to CASSAYRGRGTGELFF. The V call is TRBV5-4, the J call TRBJ2-2; 9 bases line up with TRBD1. The V and J ends lost 4 bases and 5 bases, in that order; junction bases with no gene match: 9. The CDR3 is 16 residues long. The V gene's germline CDR1 is SGHNT and CDR2 YYREEE (reference sequence).

The rearrangement uses TRBV7-2 and TRBJ2-1; D gene ambiguous. The V end lost 1 base, the J end lost 6 bases, and 13 bases lay between the germline ends. Germline loops: CDR1 SGHTA, CDR2 FQGNSA. The CDR3 spans 15 residues. The CDR3 DNA sequence: TGTGCCAGCAGCTTAGGCCCGTGGACGGGCAATGAGCAGTTCTTC. It is translated as CASSLGPWTGNEQFF.

This chain links TRBV27 with TRBJ2-1; D remains unclear. This CDR3 comprises 12 residues. V was clipped by 6 bases and J by 8 bases, with 11 bases between them. Germline CDR1 reads MNHEY; CDR2 reads SMNVEV (reference sequence). The DNA of the CDR3 is TGTGCCAGCAGGAAAGGCGGAGATGAGCAGTTCTTC. It is translated as CASRKGGDEQFF.

This chain uses TRBV20-1 with TRBJ2-5; D is possibly TRBD2 (6 bases). This CDR3 region has 13 residues. Germline values: CDR1 DFQATT, CDR2 SNEGSKA (reference sequence). Between the trimmed V and J ends, which lost 6 bases and 1 base, there was a span of 12 bases. CDR3 bases: TGCAGTGCCACGGGACTTTCCCAAGAGACCCAGTACTTC. Amino acid sequence: CSATGLSQETQYF.

This clonotype is a singleton in its sample. The chain uses TRBV6-5 and TRBJ2-7; no clear D. The CDR3 length is 16 residues. Per the germline V gene, CDR1 is MNHEY and CDR2 is SVGAGI. Trimming shortened V by 0 bases and J by 2 bases, and 14 bases separated the two germline ends. The CDR3 loop is CASSYSVRPGTYEQYF. In nucleotides, the CDR3 is TGTGCCAGCAGTTACTCTGTGCGGCCTGGAACCTACGAGCAGTACTTC.

The gene calls are TRBV15 and TRBJ1-1; TRBD1 agrees at 7 bases. V trimming: 1 base; J trimming: 0 bases; junction bases outside the gene matches: 5. Germline V gives CDR1 LNHNV, CDR2 YYDKDF (reference sequence). This CDR3 is built from 16 residues. CDR3 region: CATSRGTGSMNTEAFF. In DNA, the CDR3 is TGTGCCACCAGCAGAGGGACAGGAAGCATGAACACTGAAGCTTTCTTT.

The chain combines TRBV3-1 with TRBJ2-1, with 11 bases fitting TRBD2. The V gene's germline CDR1 is LGHDT and CDR2 YNNKEL (reference sequence). The V gene end was trimmed by 8 bases and the J gene end by 9 bases; junction bases not matched to a gene: 9. CDR3 length: 14 amino acids. CDR3 in DNA: TGTGCCAGCGCCCTGACTAGCGGGATTAGTGAGCAGTTCTTC. Its translation: CASALTSGISEQFF.

The rearrangement joins TRBV6-2 or TRBV6-3 to TRBJ2-4, with D tentatively TRBD1 (5 bases). CDR1 and CDR2 from the germline V gene are MNHEY and SVGEGT. The germline V and J ends were trimmed by 6 bases and 1 base, with 19 bases remaining between them. The CDR3 is made up of 17 amino acids. CDR3 residues: CASSRLSQGRAKNIQYF. DNA for the CDR3: TGTGCCAGCAGCCGCCTCTCGCAGGGTCGCGCCAAAAACATTCAGTACTTC.

This chain uses TRBV7-2 with TRBJ1-6; 10 positions agree with TRBD1. The CDR3 contains 16 residues. Per the germline V gene, CDR1 is SGHTA and CDR2 is FQGNSA. J lost 7 bases, V lost 4 bases, and 7 bases had no gene match. CDR3 in amino acids: CASSSDRGRVNSPLHF. The DNA for the CDR3 is TGTGCCAGCAGCTCCGACAGGGGGCGGGTGAATTCACCCCTCCACTTT.